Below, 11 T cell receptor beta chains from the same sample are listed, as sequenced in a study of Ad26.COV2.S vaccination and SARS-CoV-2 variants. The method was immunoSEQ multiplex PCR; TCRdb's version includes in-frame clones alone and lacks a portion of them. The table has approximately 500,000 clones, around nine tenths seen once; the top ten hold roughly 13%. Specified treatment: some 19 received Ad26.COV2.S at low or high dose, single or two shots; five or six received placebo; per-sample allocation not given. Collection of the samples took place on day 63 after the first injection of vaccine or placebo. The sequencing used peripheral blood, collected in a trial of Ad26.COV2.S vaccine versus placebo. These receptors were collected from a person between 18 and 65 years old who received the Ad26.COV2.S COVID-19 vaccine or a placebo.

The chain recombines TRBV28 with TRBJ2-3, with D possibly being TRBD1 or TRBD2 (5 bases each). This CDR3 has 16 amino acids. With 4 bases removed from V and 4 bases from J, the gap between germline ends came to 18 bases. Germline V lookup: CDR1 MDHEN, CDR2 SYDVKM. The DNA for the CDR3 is TGTGCCAGCAGTTCCACCCCAGTGGGGGTGGCAGATACGCAGTATTTT. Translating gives CASSSTPVGVADTQYF.

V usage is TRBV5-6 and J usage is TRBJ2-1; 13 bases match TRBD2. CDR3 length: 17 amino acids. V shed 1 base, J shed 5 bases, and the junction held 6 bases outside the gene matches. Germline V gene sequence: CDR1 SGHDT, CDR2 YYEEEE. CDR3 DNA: TGTGCCAGCAGCTTGCGGACTAGCGGGAGATTAGACAATGAGCAGTTCTTC. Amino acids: CASSLRTSGRLDNEQFF.

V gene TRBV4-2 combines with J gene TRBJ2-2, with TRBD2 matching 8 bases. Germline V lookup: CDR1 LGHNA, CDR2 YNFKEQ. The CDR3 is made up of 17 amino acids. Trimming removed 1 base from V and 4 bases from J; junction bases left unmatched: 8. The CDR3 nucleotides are TGTGCCAGCAGCCAAGCGGGAGGGCGGGCCCCCACCGGGGAGCTGTTTTTT. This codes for CASSQAGGRAPTGELFF.

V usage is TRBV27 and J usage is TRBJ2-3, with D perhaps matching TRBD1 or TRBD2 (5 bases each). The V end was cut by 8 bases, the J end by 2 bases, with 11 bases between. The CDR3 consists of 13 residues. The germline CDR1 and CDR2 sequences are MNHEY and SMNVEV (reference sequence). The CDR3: CASRDGDTDTQYF. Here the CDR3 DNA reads TGTGCCAGCCGGGACGGAGACACAGATACGCAGTATTTT.

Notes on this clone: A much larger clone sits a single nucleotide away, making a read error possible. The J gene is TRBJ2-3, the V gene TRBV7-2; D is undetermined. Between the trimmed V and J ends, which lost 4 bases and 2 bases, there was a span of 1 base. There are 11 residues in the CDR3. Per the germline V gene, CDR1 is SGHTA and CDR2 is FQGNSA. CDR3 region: CASSYTDTQYF. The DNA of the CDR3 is TGTGCCAGCAGCTACACAGATACGCAGTATTTT.

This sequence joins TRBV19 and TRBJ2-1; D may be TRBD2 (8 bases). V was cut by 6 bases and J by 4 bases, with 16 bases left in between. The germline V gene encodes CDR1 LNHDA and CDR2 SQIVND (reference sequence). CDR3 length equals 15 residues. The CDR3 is CASSNGRGRYNEQFF. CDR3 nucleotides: TGTGCCAGTAGCAACGGGAGGGGGCGGTACAATGAGCAGTTCTTC. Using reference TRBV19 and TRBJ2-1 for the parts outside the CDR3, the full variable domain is DGGITQSPKYLFRKEGQNVTLSCEQNLNHDAMYWYRQDPGQGLRLIYYSQIVNDFQKGDIAEGYSVSREKKESFPLTVTSAQKNPTAFYLCASSNGRGRYNEQFFGPGTRLTVL.

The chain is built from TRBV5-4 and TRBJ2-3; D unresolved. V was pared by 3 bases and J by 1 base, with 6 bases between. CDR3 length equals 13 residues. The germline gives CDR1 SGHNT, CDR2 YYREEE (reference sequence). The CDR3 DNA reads TGTGCCAGCAGCTCCGAACGCACAGATACGCAGTATTTT. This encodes CASSSERTDTQYF.

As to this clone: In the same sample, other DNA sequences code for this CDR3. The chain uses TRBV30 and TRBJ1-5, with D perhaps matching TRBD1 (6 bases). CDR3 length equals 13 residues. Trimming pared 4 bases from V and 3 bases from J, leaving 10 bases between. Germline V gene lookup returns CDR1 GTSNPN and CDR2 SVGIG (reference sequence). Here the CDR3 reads CAWTQGNNQPQHF. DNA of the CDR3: TGTGCCTGGACACAGGGCAACAATCAGCCCCAGCATTTT.

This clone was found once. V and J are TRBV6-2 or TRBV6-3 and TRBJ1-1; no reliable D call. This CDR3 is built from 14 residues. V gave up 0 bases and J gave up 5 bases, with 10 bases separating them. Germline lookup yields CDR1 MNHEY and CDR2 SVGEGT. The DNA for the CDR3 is TGTGCCAGCAGTTACTCGTGGGGAGATACTGAAGCTTTCTTT. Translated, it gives CASSYSWGDTEAFF.

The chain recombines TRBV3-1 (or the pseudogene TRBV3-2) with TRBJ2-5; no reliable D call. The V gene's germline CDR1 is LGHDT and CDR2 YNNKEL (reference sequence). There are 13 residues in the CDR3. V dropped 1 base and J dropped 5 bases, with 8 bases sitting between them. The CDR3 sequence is CASSQAVRETQYF. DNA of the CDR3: TGTGCCAGCAGCCAAGCGGTCAGGGAGACCCAGTACTTC.

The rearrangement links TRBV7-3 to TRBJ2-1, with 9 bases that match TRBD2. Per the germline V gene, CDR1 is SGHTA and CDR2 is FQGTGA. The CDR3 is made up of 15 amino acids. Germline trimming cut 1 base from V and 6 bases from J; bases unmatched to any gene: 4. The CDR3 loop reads CASSLRREGVNEQFF. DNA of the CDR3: TGTGCCAGCAGCTTAAGGCGGGAGGGCGTCAATGAGCAGTTCTTC.